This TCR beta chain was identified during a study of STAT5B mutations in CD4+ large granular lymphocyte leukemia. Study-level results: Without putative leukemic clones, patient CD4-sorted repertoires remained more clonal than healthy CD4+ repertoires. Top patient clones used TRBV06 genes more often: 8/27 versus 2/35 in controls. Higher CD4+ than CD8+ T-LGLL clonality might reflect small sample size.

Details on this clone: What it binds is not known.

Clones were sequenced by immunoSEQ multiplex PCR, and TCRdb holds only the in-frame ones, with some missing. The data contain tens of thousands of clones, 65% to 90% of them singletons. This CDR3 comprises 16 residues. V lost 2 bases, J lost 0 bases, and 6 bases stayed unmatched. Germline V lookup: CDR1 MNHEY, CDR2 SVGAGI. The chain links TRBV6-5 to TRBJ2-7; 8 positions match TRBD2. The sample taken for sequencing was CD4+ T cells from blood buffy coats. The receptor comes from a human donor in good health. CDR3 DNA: TGTGCCAGCAGTTACACCCTAGCGGGCATCTCCTACGAGCAGTACTTC. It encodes CASSYTLAGISYEQYF.